A single count supports the clone carrying this T cell receptor beta chain. Antigen specificity is unknown. The sample has other DNA sequences that encode this CDR3 too. V dropped 4 bases and J dropped 7; count of bases not matched to a gene: 8. The CDR3 loop spans 15 amino acids. Germline V CDR1 and CDR2: SGHNT, YYREEE (reference sequence). Genomic DNA from each subset was divided evenly over several immunoSEQ plates. TCRdb keeps only in-frame clones here, not all; method: immunoSEQ multiplex PCR. Among over a million clones, 98% to 99% were seen once, and the ten largest hold under 0.45%. The sample is drawn from a study of shared clonotypes between healthy human individuals. Overall study context: For every donor, three CD4 naive, three CD4 memory, two CD8 naive and one CD8 memory plates were used.

CD4+ cells yielded CD45RA+ naive and CD45RA-negative memory subsets. Study-level points and caveats: Only blood was sampled; tissue repertoires likely differ.

Sequenced material: naive CD4+ T cells sorted from blood. Documented subset: CD45RA+ positively selected. The source is a man in his thirties or forties in good health. The J gene is TRBJ2-7, the V gene TRBV5-4, with TRBD2 matching 13 bases. Written as DNA, the CDR3 is TGTGCCAGCAGCCCCGGACTAGCGGGAGTAAGAGAGCAGTACTTC. This codes for CASSPGLAGVREQYF.